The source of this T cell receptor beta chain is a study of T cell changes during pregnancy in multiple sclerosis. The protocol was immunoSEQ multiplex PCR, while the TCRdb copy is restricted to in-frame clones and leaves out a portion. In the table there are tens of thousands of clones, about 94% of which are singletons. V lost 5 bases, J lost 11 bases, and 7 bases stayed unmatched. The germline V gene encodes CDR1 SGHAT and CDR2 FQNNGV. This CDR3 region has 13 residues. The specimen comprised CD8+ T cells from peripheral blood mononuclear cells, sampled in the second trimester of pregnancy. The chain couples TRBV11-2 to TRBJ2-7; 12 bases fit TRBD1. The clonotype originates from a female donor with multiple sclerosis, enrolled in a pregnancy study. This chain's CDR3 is CASSLGTGGGKYF. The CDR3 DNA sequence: TGTGCCAGCAGCCTCGGGACAGGGGGCGGGAAGTACTTC.